The 27 T cell receptor beta chains presented below share a single source sample, sequenced in a study of shared clonotypes between healthy human individuals. The method was immunoSEQ multiplex PCR; TCRdb's version includes in-frame clones alone and lacks a portion of them. The table records 2 million to 2.5 million clones, 92% of them present only once. The sample consisted of naive CD4+ T cells from PBMCs. Noted subset: CD45RA+ positively selected. All receptors come from a man between 18 and 35 years old in good health. Some clones in this sample may be carry-over from other donors' samples.

Comments on this clone: The sample contains more than one DNA sequence encoding this CDR3. The chain couples TRBV5-1 to TRBJ2-2, with D possibly called TRBD1 or TRBD2 (5 bases each). The CDR3 covers 15 residues. Trimming left V 2 bases short and J 1 base short, with 9 bases between. CDR1 and CDR2 (germline): SGHRS, YFSETQ. This CDR3 is CASSFGAENTGELFF. CDR3 bases: TGCGCCAGCAGCTTCGGGGCGGAGAACACCGGGGAGCTGTTTTTT.

As regards this clone: This CDR3 is also generated by other DNA sequences in the sample. The chain carries TRBV18 and TRBJ2-3; 7 bases agree with TRBD2. The CDR3 is made up of 14 amino acids. V lost 3 bases to trimming and J lost 3 bases; unmatched junction nucleotides: 3. The V gene's germline CDR1 is KGHSH and CDR2 LQKENI. CDR3: CASSPVGGTDTQYF. The CDR3 region has the DNA TGTGCCAGCTCACCGGTGGGGGGGACAGATACGCAGTATTTT.

This sequence joins TRBV7-9 and TRBJ2-7, with D uncertain. Germline CDR1 reads SEHNR; CDR2 reads FQNEAQ (reference sequence). This CDR3 region has 13 residues. The V gene lost 3 bases and the J gene lost 7 bases, with 13 bases spanning the gap. The CDR3 is CASSLLWAEEQYF. CDR3 nucleotides: TGTGCCAGCAGCTTGCTATGGGCGGAAGAGCAGTACTTC.

Written as DNA, the CDR3 is TGTGCCAGCATAAGACTAGCGGAAAACATTCAGTACTTC. Protein: CASIRLAENIQYF. The chain is built from TRBV28 and TRBJ2-4, with 9 bases lining up with TRBD2. The CDR3 extends over 13 amino acids. Germline CDR1 and CDR2: MDHEN and SYDVKM. V lost 7 bases, J lost 5 bases, and 3 bases stayed unmatched.

V and J are TRBV9 and TRBJ2-3, with 7 bases fitting TRBD1. The germline CDR1 and CDR2 sequences are SGDLS and YYNGEE. CDR3 length: 15 amino acids. V lost 2 bases, J lost 0 bases, and 3 bases stayed unmatched. DNA of the CDR3: TGTGCCAGCAGCGTCACAGGGGTGAGCACAGATACGCAGTATTTT. This encodes CASSVTGVSTDTQYF.

This clone has just one count. The chain has TRBV27 and TRBJ2-2; weak D call: TRBD2 (5 bases). Trimming stripped 4 bases from V and 5 bases from J, with 14 bases between. Looked up from germline, CDR1 is MNHEY and CDR2 is SMNVEV (reference sequence). This CDR3 has 15 residues. CDR3 in DNA: TGTGCCAGCAGTTCCCGGACTCGGCGGACCGGGGAGCTGTTTTTT. Its translation is CASSSRTRRTGELFF.

This rearrangement joins TRBV10-3 to TRBJ1-1; 9 nucleotides match TRBD1. Germline-derived CDR1 and CDR2 are ENHRY and SYGVKD. V dropped 4 bases and J dropped 4; count of bases not matched to a gene: 7. The CDR3 is made up of 15 amino acids. The CDR3, as DNA: TGTGCCATCAGTGGGCCAGGGACAGGGCGCACTGAAGCTTTCTTT. Protein sequence: CAISGPGTGRTEAFF.

The rearrangement joins TRBV7-6 to TRBJ2-2; D gene uncertain. The ends were cut back, 5 bases at V and 4 bases at J, with 8 bases in the middle. CDR3 length: 13 residues. In germline, CDR1 is SGHVS, CDR2 FNYEAQ. CDR3 DNA sequence: TGTGCCAGCAGCAAAACTTCCACCGGGGAGCTGTTTTTT. As protein: CASSKTSTGELFF.

The V and J genes are TRBV30 and TRBJ1-3; D possibly corresponds to TRBD1 (5 bases). The V end was cut by 5 bases, the J end by 6 bases, with 11 bases between. The CDR3 length is 12 residues. Per germline, CDR1 GTSNPN and CDR2 SVGIG (reference sequence). CDR3 residues: CAWRSGTNTIYF. The CDR3 region has the DNA TGTGCCTGGCGTTCAGGGACAAACACCATATATTTT.

The V call is TRBV5-1, the J call TRBJ2-7; 8 bases align to TRBD1. From germline, CDR1 is SGHRS and CDR2 YFSETQ. V trimming: 4 bases; J trimming: 5 bases; junction bases outside the gene matches: 11. The CDR3 length is 15 residues. CDR3 sequence reads: CASSPGAGGFDEQYF. In DNA, the CDR3 is TGCGCCAGCAGCCCGGGAGCAGGGGGCTTTGACGAGCAGTACTTC.

The V call is TRBV25-1, the J call TRBJ2-5, with TRBD1 as a possible D gene (5 bases). Germline V lookup: CDR1 MGHDK, CDR2 SYGVNS. CDR3 size: 17 residues. V was cut by 2 bases and J by 1 base, with 17 bases left in between. The CDR3 sequence: CASSEGASGAPQETQYF. In DNA form, the CDR3 reads TGTGCCAGCAGTGAAGGGGCGAGTGGGGCCCCCCAAGAGACCCAGTACTTC. The full variable domain, its missing parts supplied by reference TRBV25-1 and TRBJ2-5, is EADIYQTPRYLVIGTGKKITLECSQTMGHDKMYWYQQDPGMELHLIHYSYGVNSTEKGDLSSESTVSRIRTEHFPLTLESARPSHTSQYLCASSEGASGAPQETQYFGPGTRLLVL.

V and J are TRBV6-1 and TRBJ2-7; D might be TRBD1 or TRBD2, each matching 5 bases. The CDR3 runs 16 residues. The germline CDR1 and CDR2 sequences are MNHNS and SASEGT. V lost 1 base to trimming and J lost 3 bases, with 16 bases between them. DNA for the CDR3: TGTGCCAGCAGTGAAGTAGGGGTGGGGAGAGACTACGAGCAGTACTTC. This codes for CASSEVGVGRDYEQYF.

The chain couples TRBV7-8 to TRBJ2-7; perhaps TRBD1 as D (6 bases). The V end lost 8 bases, the J end lost 2 bases, and 16 bases lay between the germline ends. CDR3 length equals 14 residues. The V gene's germline CDR1 is SGHVS and CDR2 FQNEAQ. In nucleotides, the CDR3 is TGTGCCAGCGGGACAACCCGCAATCCCTACGAGCAGTACTTC. Amino acid sequence: CASGTTRNPYEQYF.

The chain links TRBV7-8 to TRBJ2-7; 7 bases match TRBD2. Germline V gene data show CDR1 as SGHVS and CDR2 as FQNEAQ. This CDR3 is 14 amino acids long. The junction had 9 bases not matched to a gene; V was cut back by 5 bases and J by 5 bases. In DNA, the CDR3 is TGTGCCAGCAGCAGGGGCGGGAGTCCCAACGAGCAGTACTTC. It is translated as CASSRGGSPNEQYF. Supplemented by reference TRBV7-8 and TRBJ2-7, the full variable domain reads GAGVSQSPRYKVAKRGQDVALRCDPISGHVSLFWYQQALGQGPEFLTYFQNEAQLDKSGLPSDRFFAERPEGSVSTLKIQRTQQEDSAVYLCASSRGGSPNEQYFGPGTRLTVT.

The chain joins TRBV7-9 to TRBJ1-3, with 9 bases lining up with TRBD1. J was trimmed by 2 bases and V by 4 bases; bases with no gene match: 3. The CDR3 has 15 amino acids. CDR1 is SEHNR and CDR2 is FQNEAQ in the germline V gene (reference sequence). The CDR3 is CASSSDRGTGNTIYF. CDR3 nucleotide sequence: TGTGCCAGCAGCTCAGACAGGGGGACTGGAAACACCATATATTTT.

This clone has just a few counts. The V call is TRBV4-1, the J call TRBJ1-1; D is undetermined. With 6 bases removed from V and 4 bases from J, the gap between germline ends came to 12 bases. The CDR3 extends over 13 amino acids. The germline V gene has CDR1 MGHRA and CDR2 YSYEKL. DNA of the CDR3: TGCGCCAGCAGAGGGCAGCTGCTCACTGAAGCTTTCTTT. It specifies CASRGQLLTEAFF.

The chain joins TRBV9 to TRBJ2-3; TRBD2 agrees at 7 bases. The trim removed 3 bases at V and 2 bases at J, leaving 6 bases unmatched. This CDR3 comprises 15 residues. CDR1 is SGDLS, CDR2 YYNGEE, per germline. The CDR3 coding sequence is TGTGCCAGCAGCGGGGGACTACTTTTCACAGATACGCAGTATTTT. Protein: CASSGGLLFTDTQYF.

The CDR3 sequence: CASSPTPGTGVTDTQYF. Here the CDR3 DNA reads TGTGCCAGCAGCCCCACGCCCGGGACAGGGGTCACAGATACGCAGTATTTT. The chain carries TRBV7-2 and TRBJ2-3; 10 bases match TRBD1. V lost 5 bases and J lost 2; bases outside the gene matches: 10. CDR1 SGHTA and CDR2 FQGNSA come from the germline V gene. This CDR3 has 17 residues.

The chain is built from TRBV4-1 and TRBJ2-3, with D maybe TRBD1 (6 bases). V lost 2 bases and J lost 3, with 21 bases in between. The CDR3 consists of 18 residues. Germline V gene lookup returns CDR1 MGHRA and CDR2 YSYEKL. For the CDR3, the DNA is TGCGCCAGCAGCCAATACGTCGTGGGGGCCTCAACGACAGATACGCAGTATTTT. It codes for CASSQYVVGASTTDTQYF.

This clone is a singleton in its sample. This rearrangement joins TRBV5-1 to TRBJ2-2; D remains ambiguous. CDR3 length equals 14 residues. Trimming took off 4 bases at V and 6 bases at J, with 13 bases between the two ends. The germline gives CDR1 SGHRS, CDR2 YFSETQ. Here the CDR3 DNA reads TGCGCCAGCAGCCCCAGGATCGGGTCCGGGGAGCTGTTTTTT. Translated: CASSPRIGSGELFF.

The genes are TRBV19 and TRBJ1-5; the D is unclear. V was clipped by 5 bases and J by 1 base, with 12 bases between them. Germline CDR1 and CDR2: LNHDA and SQIVND (reference sequence). The CDR3 consists of 15 residues. CDR3 sequence: CASSLRSGSNQPQHF. CDR3 bases: TGTGCCAGTAGTCTACGATCTGGGAGCAATCAGCCCCAGCATTTT.

The chain links TRBV7-9 to TRBJ2-7; TRBD1 is a possible D gene (5 bases). Germline V lookup: CDR1 SEHNR, CDR2 FQNEAQ (reference sequence). The CDR3 has 12 residues. Trimming stripped 3 bases from V and 7 bases from J, with 10 bases between. CDR3 sequence reads: CASSFRVGEQYF. CDR3 nucleotides: TGTGCCAGCAGCTTCAGGGTTGGGGAGCAGTACTTC.

The V call is TRBV7-2, the J call TRBJ2-2; D not certain. The V and J ends lost 2 bases and 4 bases respectively, with 8 bases between them. CDR3 length: 14 residues. The germline CDR1 and CDR2 sequences are SGHTA and FQGNSA. CDR3 DNA: TGTGCCAGCAGCTTACAGTCCTTCACCGGGGAGCTGTTTTTT. This encodes CASSLQSFTGELFF.

The chain is built from TRBV5-1 and TRBJ2-5, with D tentatively TRBD1 (6 bases). The CDR3 is made up of 14 amino acids. Trimming took off 6 bases at V and 1 base at J, with 13 bases between the two ends. In germline, CDR1 is SGHRS, CDR2 YFSETQ. CDR3 coding DNA: TGCGCCAGCAAGCCGGGACAAACCCAAGAGACCCAGTACTTC. It specifies CASKPGQTQETQYF. The full variable domain, completed using reference TRBV5-1 and TRBJ2-5, is KAGVTQTPRYLIKTRGQQVTLSCSPISGHRSVSWYQQTPGQGLQFLFEYFSETQRNKGNFPGRFSGRQFSNSRSEMNVSTLELGDSALYLCASKPGQTQETQYFGPGTRLLVL.

The chain is built from TRBV14 and TRBJ1-2, with TRBD1 identical over 7 bases. The CDR3 has 15 residues. The V and J ends lost 0 bases and 2 bases, in that order; junction bases with no gene match: 3. The germline V gene has CDR1 SGHDN and CDR2 FVKESK. The CDR3 region is CASSQDPGQNYGYTF. The CDR3 DNA sequence: TGTGCCAGCAGCCAAGACCCGGGACAGAACTATGGCTACACCTTC.

The V and J genes are TRBV18 and TRBJ1-1; D gene unclear. Trimming removed 5 bases from V and 5 bases from J, with 9 bases in between. Germline V gene lookup returns CDR1 KGHSH and CDR2 LQKENI. The CDR3 spans 12 residues. This CDR3 reads CASSTKNTEAFF. CDR3 DNA sequence: TGTGCCAGCTCAACAAAAAATACTGAAGCTTTCTTT.

This clone has just one count. The chain has TRBV7-4 and TRBJ1-2; the D is unclear. The CDR3 is made up of 16 amino acids. Trimming cost V 4 bases and J 4 bases, with 19 bases left between them. The germline gives CDR1 SGHVT, CDR2 SQSDAQ. CDR3 coding DNA: TGTGCCAGCAGCTCGGGAACAGCTCGAAAGACCTATGGCTACACCTTC. Protein sequence: CASSSGTARKTYGYTF.